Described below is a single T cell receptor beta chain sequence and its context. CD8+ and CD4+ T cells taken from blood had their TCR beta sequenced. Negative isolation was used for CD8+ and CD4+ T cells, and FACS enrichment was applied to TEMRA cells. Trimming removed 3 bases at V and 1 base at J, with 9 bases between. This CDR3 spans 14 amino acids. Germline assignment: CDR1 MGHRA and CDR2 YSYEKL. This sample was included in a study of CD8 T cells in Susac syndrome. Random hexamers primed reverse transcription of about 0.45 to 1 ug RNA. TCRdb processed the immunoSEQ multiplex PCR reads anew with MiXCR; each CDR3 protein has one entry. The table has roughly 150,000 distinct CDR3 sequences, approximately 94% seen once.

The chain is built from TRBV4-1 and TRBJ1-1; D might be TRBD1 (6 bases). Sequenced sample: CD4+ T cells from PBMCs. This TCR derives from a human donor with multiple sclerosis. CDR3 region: CASSQGAENTEAFF. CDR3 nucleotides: TGCGCCAGCAGCCAGGGGGCGGAGAACACTGAAGCTTTCTTT.